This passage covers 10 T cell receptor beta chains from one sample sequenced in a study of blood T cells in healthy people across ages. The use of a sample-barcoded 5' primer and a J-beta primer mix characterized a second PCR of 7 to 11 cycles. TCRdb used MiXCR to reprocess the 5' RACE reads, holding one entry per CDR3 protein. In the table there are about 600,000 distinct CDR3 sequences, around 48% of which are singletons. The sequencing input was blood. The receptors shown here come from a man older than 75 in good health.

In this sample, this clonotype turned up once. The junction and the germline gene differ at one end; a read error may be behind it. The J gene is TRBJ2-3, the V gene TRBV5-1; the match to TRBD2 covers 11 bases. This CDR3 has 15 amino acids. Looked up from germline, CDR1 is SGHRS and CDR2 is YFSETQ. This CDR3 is CASSSGTSGTDMQYF. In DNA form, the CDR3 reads TGCGCCAGCAGCTCGGGGACTAGCGGCACAGATATGCAGTATTTT.

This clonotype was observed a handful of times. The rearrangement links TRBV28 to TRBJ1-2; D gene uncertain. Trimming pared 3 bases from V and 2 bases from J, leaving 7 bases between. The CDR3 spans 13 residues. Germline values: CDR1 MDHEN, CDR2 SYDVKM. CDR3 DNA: TGTGCCAGCAGTTTCGAACAGAACTATGGCTACACCTTC. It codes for CASSFEQNYGYTF.

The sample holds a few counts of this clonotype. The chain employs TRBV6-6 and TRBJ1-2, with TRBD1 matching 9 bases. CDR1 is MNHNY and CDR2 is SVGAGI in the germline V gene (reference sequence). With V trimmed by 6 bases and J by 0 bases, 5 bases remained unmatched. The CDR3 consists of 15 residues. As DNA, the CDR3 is TGTGCCAGCAGACCGGGACAGGGCGCTAACTATGGCTACACCTTC. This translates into CASRPGQGANYGYTF.

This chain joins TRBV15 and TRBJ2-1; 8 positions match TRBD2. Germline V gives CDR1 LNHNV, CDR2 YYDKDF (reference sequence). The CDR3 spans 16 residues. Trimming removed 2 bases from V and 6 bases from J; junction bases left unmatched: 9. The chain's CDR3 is CATSRLSGTSGNEQFF. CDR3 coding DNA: TGTGCCACCAGCAGACTTAGCGGGACGTCAGGCAATGAGCAGTTCTTC. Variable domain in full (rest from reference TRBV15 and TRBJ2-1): DAMVIQNPRYQVTQFGKPVTLSCSQTLNHNVMYWYQQKSSQAPKLLFHYYDKDFNNEADTPDNFQSRRPNTSFCFLDIRSPGLGDTAMYLCATSRLSGTSGNEQFFGPGTRLTVL.

Here the CDR3 reads CASSENRGNSPLHF. The CDR3 DNA sequence: TGTGCCAGCAGTGAAAACAGGGGTAATTCACCCCTCCACTTT. V is TRBV25-1 and J is TRBJ1-6, with 7 bases fitting TRBD1. The V segment lost 2 bases and the J segment 6 bases; nucleotides outside the gene matches: 1. Germline values: CDR1 MGHDK, CDR2 SYGVNS. The CDR3 totals 14 residues.

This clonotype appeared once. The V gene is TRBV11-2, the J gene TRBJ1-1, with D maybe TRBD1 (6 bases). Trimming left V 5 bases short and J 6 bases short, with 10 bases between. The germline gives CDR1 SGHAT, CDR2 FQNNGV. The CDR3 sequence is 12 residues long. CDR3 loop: CASSPTGPEAFF. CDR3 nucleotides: TGTGCCAGCAGCCCGACAGGTCCTGAAGCTTTCTTT.

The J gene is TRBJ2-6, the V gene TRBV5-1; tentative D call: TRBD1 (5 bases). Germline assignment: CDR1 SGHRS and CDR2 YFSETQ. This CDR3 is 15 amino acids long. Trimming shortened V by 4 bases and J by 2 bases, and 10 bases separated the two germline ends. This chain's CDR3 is CASSMQGTGANVLTF. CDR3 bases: TGCGCCAGCAGCATGCAGGGTACTGGGGCCAACGTCCTGACTTTC. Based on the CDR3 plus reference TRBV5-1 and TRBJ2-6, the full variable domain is KAGVTQTPRYLIKTRGQQVTLSCSPISGHRSVSWYQQTPGQGLQFLFEYFSETQRNKGNFPGRFSGRQFSNSRSEMNVSTLELGDSALYLCASSMQGTGANVLTFGAGSRLTVL.

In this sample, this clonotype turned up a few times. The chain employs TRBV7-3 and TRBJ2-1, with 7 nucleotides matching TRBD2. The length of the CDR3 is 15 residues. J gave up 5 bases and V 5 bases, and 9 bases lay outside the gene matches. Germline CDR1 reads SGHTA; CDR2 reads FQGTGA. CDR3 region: CASSLRIAGHNEQFF. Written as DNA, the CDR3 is TGTGCCAGCAGCCTCCGGATAGCGGGTCACAATGAGCAGTTCTTC.

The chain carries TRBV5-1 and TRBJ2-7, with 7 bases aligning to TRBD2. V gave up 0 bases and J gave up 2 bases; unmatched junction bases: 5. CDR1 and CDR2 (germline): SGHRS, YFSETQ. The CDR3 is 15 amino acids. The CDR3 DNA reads TGCGCCAGCAGCTTGGTAAGGGACTACACCTACGAGCAGTACTTC. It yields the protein CASSLVRDYTYEQYF.

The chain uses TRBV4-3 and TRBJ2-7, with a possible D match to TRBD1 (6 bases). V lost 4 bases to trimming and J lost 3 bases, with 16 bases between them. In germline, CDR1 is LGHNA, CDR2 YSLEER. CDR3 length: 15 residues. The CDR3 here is CASSRLTGTGYEQYF. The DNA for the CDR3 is TGCGCCAGCAGCCGATTAACAGGGACCGGCTACGAGCAGTACTTC.